This record covers a single TCR beta chain. V was pared by 2 bases and J by 5 bases, with 12 bases between. Germline CDR1 and CDR2: SGHTA and FQGNSA. The CDR3 totals 14 residues. Original processing methods: Reference gene primers were amplified, and this amplification served to estimate nucleated cell counts. Profiling relied on immunoSEQ multiplex PCR, and the TCRdb table lists in-frame clones only, not all of them. V, J and clone size derive from that table, while D and trimming were established from the DNA sequence. Of fewer than 200,000 clones listed, over 75% are singletons. This sample stems from a study of blood T cell repertoires in COVID-19. Study background: Specimens from acute and convalescent COVID-19 originated in the United States, Italy and Spain.

The receptor was isolated from a man aged 50 or older with acute or convalescent COVID-19. The V and J genes are TRBV7-2 and TRBJ2-5, with a tentative D call TRBD1 (5 bases). Source material: peripheral blood. CDR3 DNA sequence: TGTGCCAGCAGCTTATCAGGGCTGTACGAGACCCAGTACTTC. Translated: CASSLSGLYETQYF.